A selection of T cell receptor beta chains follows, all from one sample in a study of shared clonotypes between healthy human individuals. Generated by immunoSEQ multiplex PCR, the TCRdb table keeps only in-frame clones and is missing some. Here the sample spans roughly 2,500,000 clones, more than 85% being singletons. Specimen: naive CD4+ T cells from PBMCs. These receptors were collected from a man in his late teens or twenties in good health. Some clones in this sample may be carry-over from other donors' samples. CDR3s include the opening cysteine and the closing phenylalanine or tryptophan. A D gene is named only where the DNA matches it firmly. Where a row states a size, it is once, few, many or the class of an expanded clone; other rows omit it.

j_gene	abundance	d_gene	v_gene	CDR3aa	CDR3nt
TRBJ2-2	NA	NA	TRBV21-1	CASSKGREGEKGHTGELFF	TGTGCCAGCAGCAAGGGGCGGGAGGGCGAGAAAGGTCACACCGGGGAGCTGTTTTTT
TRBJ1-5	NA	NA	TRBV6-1	CASSDSGGVPQHF	TGTGCCAGCAGTGATTCGGGGGGGGTGCCCCAGCATTTT
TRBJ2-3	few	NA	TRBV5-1	CASSSQGDTQYF	TGCGCCAGCAGCTCACAGGGAGATACGCAGTATTTT
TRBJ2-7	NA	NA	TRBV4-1	CASSQDRGLTGSYEQYF	TGCGCCAGCAGCCAAGATCGAGGTCTCACGGGGAGTTACGAGCAGTACTTC
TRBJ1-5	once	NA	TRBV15	CATSFDPGGPQHF	TGTGCCACCAGTTTCGACCCCGGAGGGCCCCAGCATTTT
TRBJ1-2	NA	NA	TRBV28	CASSLRDPYGYTF	TGTGCCAGCAGTCTGAGGGACCCCTATGGCTACACCTTC
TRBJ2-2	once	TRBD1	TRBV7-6	CASSSTGGWDTGELFF	TGTGCCAGCAGCTCGACAGGGGGTTGGGACACCGGGGAGCTGTTTTTT
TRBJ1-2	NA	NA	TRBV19	CASSIDWARGLNYYGYTF	TGTGCCAGTAGTATAGATTGGGCCAGGGGTCTTAACTACTATGGCTACACCTTC
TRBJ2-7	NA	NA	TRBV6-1	CASRARGNSYEQYF	TGTGCCAGCAGGGCGAGGGGCAATTCCTACGAGCAGTACTTC
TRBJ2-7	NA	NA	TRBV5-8	CASSPQGASYEQYF	TGTGCCAGCAGCCCGCAGGGAGCCTCCTACGAGCAGTACTTC
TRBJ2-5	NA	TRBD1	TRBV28	CASSSSRDRGQETQYF	TGTGCCAGCAGTTCTAGCCGGGACAGGGGACAAGAGACCCAGTACTTC
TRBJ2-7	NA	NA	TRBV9	CASSPVELTYEQYF	TGTGCCAGCAGCCCCGTGGAGCTCACCTACGAGCAGTACTTC
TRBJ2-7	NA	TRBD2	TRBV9	CASSLSGRVDEQYF	TGTGCCAGCAGTTTGAGCGGGAGAGTCGACGAGCAGTACTTC
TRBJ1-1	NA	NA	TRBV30	CAWSLTGINTEAFF	TGTGCCTGGAGTCTCACCGGGATCAACACTGAAGCTTTCTTT
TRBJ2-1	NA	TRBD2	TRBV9	CASSVMSGRPGWDNEQFF	TGTGCCAGCAGCGTAATGAGCGGGAGGCCCGGTTGGGACAATGAGCAGTTCTTC
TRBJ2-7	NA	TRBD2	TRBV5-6	CASSLRTSGSAEQYF	TGTGCCAGCAGCTTGAGGACTAGCGGGTCTGCCGAGCAGTACTTC
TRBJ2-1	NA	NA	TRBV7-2	CASTSVSEQFF	TGTGCCAGCACCAGCGTGAGTGAGCAGTTCTTC
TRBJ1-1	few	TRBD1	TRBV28	CASRGQGRTEAFF	TGTGCCAGCAGGGGACAGGGGAGGACTGAAGCTTTCTTT
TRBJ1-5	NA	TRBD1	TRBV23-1	CASSPPGQGVFCNQPQHF	TGCGCCAGCAGCCCGCCCGGACAGGGGGTATTCTGCAATCAGCCCCAGCATTTT
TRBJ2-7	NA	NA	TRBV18	CASSPLVQSYEQYF	TGTGCCAGCTCACCACTAGTACAGTCCTACGAGCAGTACTTC
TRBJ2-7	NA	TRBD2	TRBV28	CASSTPTSGRYRSYEQYF	TGTGCCAGCAGTACTCCGACTAGCGGGAGATACCGCTCCTACGAGCAGTACTTC
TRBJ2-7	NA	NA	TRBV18	CASSPRRLSSYEQYF	TGTGCCAGCTCACCCCGCAGGCTGAGCTCCTACGAGCAGTACTTC
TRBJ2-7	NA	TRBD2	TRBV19	CASSTLAGDYEQYF	TGTGCCAGTAGTACCCTAGCGGGGGACTACGAGCAGTACTTC
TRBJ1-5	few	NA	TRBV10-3	CAITSGVNQPQHF	TGTGCCATCACTTCCGGAGTCAATCAGCCCCAGCATTTT
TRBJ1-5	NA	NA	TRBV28	CASTPRDLGNQPQHF	TGTGCCAGCACCCCCCGGGACTTGGGCAATCAGCCCCAGCATTTT
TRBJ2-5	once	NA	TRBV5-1	CASSLKGQRDLETQYF	TGCGCCAGCAGCTTGAAAGGACAGCGGGATTTAGAGACCCAGTACTTC
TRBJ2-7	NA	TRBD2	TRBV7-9	CASTDPKGGGSYEQYF	TGTGCCAGCACCGATCCGAAGGGCGGGGGCTCCTACGAGCAGTACTTC
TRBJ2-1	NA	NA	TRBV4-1	CASSQVRQLNANEQFF	TGCGCCAGCAGCCAAGTAAGACAGCTAAACGCCAATGAGCAGTTCTTC
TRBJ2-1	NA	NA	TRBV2	CASSVDGYNEQFF	TGTGCCAGCAGTGTTGACGGGTACAATGAGCAGTTCTTC
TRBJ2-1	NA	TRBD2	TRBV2	CASSGSGTSPSYNEQFF	TGTGCCAGCAGCGGTAGCGGGACTTCCCCCTCCTACAATGAGCAGTTCTTC
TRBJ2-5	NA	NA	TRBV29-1	CSGLRWGETQYF	TGCAGCGGCCTTCGATGGGGAGAGACCCAGTACTTC
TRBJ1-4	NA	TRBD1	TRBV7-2	CASSFRQGVYEKLFF	TGTGCCAGCAGCTTTAGACAGGGGGTTTATGAAAAACTGTTTTTT
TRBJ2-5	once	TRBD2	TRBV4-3	CASSQDSGAETQYF	TGCGCCAGCAGCCAAGATAGCGGGGCCGAGACCCAGTACTTC
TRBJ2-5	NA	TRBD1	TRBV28	CASRGVQGAETQYF	TGTGCCAGCAGGGGAGTACAGGGGGCTGAGACCCAGTACTTC
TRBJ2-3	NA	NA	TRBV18	CASSGQGSTDTQYF	TGTGCCAGCTCAGGGCAGGGGAGCACAGATACGCAGTATTTT
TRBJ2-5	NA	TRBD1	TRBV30	CAWSAWTGGVGETQYF	TGTGCCTGGAGTGCCTGGACAGGGGGCGTGGGGGAGACCCAGTACTTC
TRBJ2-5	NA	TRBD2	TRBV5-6	CASSQRRAPGLQETQYF	TGTGCCAGCAGCCAGAGACGGGCTCCGGGACTACAAGAGACCCAGTACTTC
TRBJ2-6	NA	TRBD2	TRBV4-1	CASSPGGGWANVLTF	TGCGCCAGCAGCCCCGGCGGGGGGTGGGCCAACGTCCTGACTTTC
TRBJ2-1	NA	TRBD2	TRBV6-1	CASSGRTSGNYNEQFF	TGTGCCAGCAGTGGAAGGACTAGCGGGAACTACAATGAGCAGTTCTTC
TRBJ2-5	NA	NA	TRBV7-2	CASRSDQETQYF	TGTGCCAGCAGATCGGACCAAGAGACCCAGTACTTC
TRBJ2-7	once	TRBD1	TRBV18	CASSPQILPDRAHEQYF	TGTGCCAGCTCACCACAAATCCTCCCGGACAGGGCGCACGAGCAGTACTTC
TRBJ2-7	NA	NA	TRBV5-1	CASSLSRGAYEQYF	TGCGCCAGCAGCTTGTCCAGGGGAGCCTACGAGCAGTACTTC
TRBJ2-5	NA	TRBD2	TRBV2	CASKQPGGGVETQYF	TGTGCCAGCAAACAACCGGGGGGGGGTGTAGAGACCCAGTACTTC
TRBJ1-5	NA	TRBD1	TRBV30	CAWTWTGVNQPQHF	TGTGCCTGGACCTGGACAGGGGTAAATCAGCCCCAGCATTTT
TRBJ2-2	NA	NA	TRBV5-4	CASSLGRNTGELFF	TGTGCCAGCAGCTTGGGCAGAAACACCGGGGAGCTGTTTTTT
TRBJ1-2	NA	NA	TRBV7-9	CASTQGHNYGYTF	TGTGCCAGCACCCAGGGACACAACTATGGCTACACCTTC
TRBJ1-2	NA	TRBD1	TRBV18	CASSPGQAAYGYTF	TGTGCCAGCTCACCCGGACAGGCGGCGTATGGCTACACCTTC
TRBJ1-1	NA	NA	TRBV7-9	CASSLVTLNTEAFF	TGTGCCAGCAGCTTAGTCACCTTGAACACTGAAGCTTTCTTT
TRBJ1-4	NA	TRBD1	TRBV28	CASSYIRDRVVF	TGTGCCAGCAGTTACATCCGGGACAGGGTTGTATTT
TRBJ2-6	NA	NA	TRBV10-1	CASSDSFSGANVLTF	TGCGCCAGCAGTGACAGCTTCTCTGGGGCCAACGTCCTGACTTTC
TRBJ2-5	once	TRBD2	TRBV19	CASSATSGGETQYF	TGTGCCAGTAGTGCTACTAGCGGCGGGGAGACCCAGTACTTC